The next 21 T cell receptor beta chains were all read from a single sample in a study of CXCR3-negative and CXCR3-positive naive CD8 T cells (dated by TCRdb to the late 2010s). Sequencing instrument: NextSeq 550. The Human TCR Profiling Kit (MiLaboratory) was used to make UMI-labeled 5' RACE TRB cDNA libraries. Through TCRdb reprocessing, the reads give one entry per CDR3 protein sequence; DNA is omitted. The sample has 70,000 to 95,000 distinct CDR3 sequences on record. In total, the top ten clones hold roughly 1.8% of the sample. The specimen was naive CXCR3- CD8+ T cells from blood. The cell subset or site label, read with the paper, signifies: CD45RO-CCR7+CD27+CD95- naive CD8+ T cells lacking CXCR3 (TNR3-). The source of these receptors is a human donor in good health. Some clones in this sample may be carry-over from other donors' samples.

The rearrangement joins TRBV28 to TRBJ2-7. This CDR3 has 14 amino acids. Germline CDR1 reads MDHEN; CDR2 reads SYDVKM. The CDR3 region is CASSFRGARYEQYF.

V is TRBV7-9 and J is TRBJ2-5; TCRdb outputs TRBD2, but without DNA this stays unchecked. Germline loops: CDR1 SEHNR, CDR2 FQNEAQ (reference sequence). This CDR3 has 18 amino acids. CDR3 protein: CASSPPTGRLAIQETQYF.

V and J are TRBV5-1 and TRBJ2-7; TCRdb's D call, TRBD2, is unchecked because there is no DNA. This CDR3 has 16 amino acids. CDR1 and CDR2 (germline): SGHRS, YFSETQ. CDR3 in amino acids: CASSTATEDGLYEQYF.

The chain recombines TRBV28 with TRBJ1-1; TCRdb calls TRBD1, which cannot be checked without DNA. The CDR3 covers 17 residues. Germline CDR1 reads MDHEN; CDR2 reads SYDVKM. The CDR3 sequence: CASSPSPGQGGTTEAFF. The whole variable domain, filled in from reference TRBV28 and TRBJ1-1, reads DVKVTQSSRYLVKRTGEKVFLECVQDMDHENMFWYRQDPGLGLRLIYFSYDVKMKEKGDIPEGYSVSREKKERFSLILESASTNQTSMYLCASSPSPGQGGTTEAFFGQGTRLTVV.

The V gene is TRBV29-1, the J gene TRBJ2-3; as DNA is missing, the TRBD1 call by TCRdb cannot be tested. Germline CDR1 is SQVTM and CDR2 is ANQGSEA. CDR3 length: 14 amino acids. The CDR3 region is CSVEIWGQGDTQYF.

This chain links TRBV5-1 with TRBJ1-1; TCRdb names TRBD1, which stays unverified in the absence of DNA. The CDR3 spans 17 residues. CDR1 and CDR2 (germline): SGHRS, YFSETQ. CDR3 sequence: CASSAFPTGELNTEAFF. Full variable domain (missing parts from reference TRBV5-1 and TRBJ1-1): KAGVTQTPRYLIKTRGQQVTLSCSPISGHRSVSWYQQTPGQGLQFLFEYFSETQRNKGNFPGRFSGRQFSNSRSEMNVSTLELGDSALYLCASSAFPTGELNTEAFFGQGTRLTVV.

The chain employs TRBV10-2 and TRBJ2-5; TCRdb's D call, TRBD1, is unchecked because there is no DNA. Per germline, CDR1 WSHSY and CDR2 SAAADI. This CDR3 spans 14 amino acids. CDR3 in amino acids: CASSARQTQETQYF.

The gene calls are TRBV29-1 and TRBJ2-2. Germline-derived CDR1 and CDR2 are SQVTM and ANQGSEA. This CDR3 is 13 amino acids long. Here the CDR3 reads CSVRDFSAGELFF.

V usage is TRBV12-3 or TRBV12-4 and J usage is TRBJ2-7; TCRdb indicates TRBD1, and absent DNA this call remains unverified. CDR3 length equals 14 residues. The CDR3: CASSSPGGVYEQYF.

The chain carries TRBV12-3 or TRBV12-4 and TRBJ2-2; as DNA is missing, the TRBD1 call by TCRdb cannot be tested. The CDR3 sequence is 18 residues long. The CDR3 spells CASSFPKQGETNTGELFF.

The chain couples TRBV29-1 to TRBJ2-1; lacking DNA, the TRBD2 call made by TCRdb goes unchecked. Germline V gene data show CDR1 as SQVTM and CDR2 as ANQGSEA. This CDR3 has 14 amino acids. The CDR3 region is CSVDGSGRPTEQFF.

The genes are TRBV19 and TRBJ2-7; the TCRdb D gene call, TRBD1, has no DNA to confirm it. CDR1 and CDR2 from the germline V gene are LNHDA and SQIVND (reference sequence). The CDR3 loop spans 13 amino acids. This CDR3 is CASSIRDTYEQYF.

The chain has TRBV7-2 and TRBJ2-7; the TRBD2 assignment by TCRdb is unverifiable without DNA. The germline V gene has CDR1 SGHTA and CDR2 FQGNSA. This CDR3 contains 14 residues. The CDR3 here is CASSPQEGIYEQYF.

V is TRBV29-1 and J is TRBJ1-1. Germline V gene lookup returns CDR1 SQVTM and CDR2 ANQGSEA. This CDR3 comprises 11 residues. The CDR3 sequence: CSVRSDTEAFF.

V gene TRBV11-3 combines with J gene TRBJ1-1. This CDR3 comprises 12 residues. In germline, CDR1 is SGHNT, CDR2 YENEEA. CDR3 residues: CASSLEDSEAFF.

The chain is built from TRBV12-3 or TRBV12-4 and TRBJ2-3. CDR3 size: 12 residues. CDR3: CASSRVTDTQYF.

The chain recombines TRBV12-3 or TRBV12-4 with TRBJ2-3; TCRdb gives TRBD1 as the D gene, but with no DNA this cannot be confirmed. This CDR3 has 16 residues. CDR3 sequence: CASSSPDRERTDTQYF.

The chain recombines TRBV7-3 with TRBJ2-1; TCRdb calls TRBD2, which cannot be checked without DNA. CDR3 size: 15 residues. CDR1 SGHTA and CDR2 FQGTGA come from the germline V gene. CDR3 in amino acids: CASSFLAGGPYEQFF. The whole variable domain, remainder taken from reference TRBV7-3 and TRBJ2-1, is GAGVSQTPSNKVTEKGKYVELRCDPISGHTALYWYRQSLGQGPEFLIYFQGTGAADDSGLPNDRFFAVRPEGSVSTLKIQRTERGDSAVYLCASSFLAGGPYEQFFGPGTRLTVL.

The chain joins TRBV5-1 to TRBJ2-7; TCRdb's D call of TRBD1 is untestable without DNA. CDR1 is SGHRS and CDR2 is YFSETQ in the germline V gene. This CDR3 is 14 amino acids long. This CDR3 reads CASSSSLQGYEQYF.

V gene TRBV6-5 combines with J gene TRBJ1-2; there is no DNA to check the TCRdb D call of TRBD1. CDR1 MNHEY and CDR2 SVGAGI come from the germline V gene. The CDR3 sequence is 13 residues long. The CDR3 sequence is CASSYPGALGYTF.

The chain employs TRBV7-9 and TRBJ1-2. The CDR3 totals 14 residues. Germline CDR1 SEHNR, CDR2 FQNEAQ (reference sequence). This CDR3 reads CASSLASAHYGWAF.